This T cell receptor (beta chain) was recorded in a study of blood T cell repertoires in COVID-19. Germline CDR1 KGHSH, CDR2 LQKENI. Trimming took off 3 bases at V and 1 base at J, with 12 bases between the two ends. The length of the CDR3 is 15 residues. The table came from immunoSEQ multiplex PCR; TCRdb's copy has only in-frame clones and leaves some out. This table has roughly 100,000 clones, 75% to 90% appearing once. Sequencing was done on a sample of peripheral blood. The clonotype comes from a woman of 80 years or more with acute or convalescent COVID-19. The genes are TRBV18 and TRBJ2-5, with D maybe TRBD2 (5 bases). CDR3 amino acids: CASSPLRTRQETQYF. CDR3 coding DNA: TGTGCCAGCTCACCCCTGCGGACTCGCCAAGAGACCCAGTACTTC. The entire variable domain, with the rest obtained from reference TRBV18 and TRBJ2-5, is as follows: NAGVMQNPRHLVRRRGQEARLRCSPMKGHSHVYWYRQLPEEGLKFMVYLQKENIIDESGMPKERFSAEFPKEGPSILRIQQVVRGDSAAYFCASSPLRTRQETQYFGPGTRLLVL.